These 29 T cell receptor beta chains share one sample of origin, sequenced in a study of OX40 agonist ivuxolimab in advanced cancers. Method: immunoSEQ multiplex PCR; TCRdb's copy keeps in-frame clones and lacks some. Here the sample spans 55,000 to 75,000 clones, about 82% being singletons. The sequenced sample was CD4+ or CD8+ T cells sorted from blood, obtained in a trial of the OX40 agonist ivuxolimab. Source of these receptors: an adult with an advanced solid tumor such as melanoma, head and neck, liver or kidney cancer.

The chain is built from TRBV29-1 and TRBJ1-1; D remains ambiguous. The CDR3 loop spans 15 amino acids. Germline CDR1 reads SQVTM; CDR2 reads ANQGSEA. Trimming removed 3 bases from V and 3 bases from J, with 17 bases in between. In nucleotides, the CDR3 is TGCAGCGTTGATGAACCCATTAGTTCGTACACTGAAGCTTTCTTT. Translating it yields CSVDEPISSYTEAFF.

In this sample, this clone turned up once. This chain connects TRBV5-4 to TRBJ2-5; D remains ambiguous. The CDR3 consists of 15 residues. V was pared by 4 bases and J by 3 bases, with 16 bases between. Germline V gene data show CDR1 as SGHNT and CDR2 as YYREEE (reference sequence). CDR3 sequence: CASSEQGLNEETQYF. Written as DNA, the CDR3 is TGTGCCAGCAGCGAGCAAGGGCTGAACGAAGAGACCCAGTACTTC. The full variable domain, in which reference TRBV5-4 and TRBJ2-5 provide the parts outside the CDR3, is ETGVTQSPTHLIKTRGQQVTLRCSSQSGHNTVSWYQQALGQGPQFIFQYYREEENGRGNFPPRFSGLQFPNYSSELNVNALELDDSALYLCASSEQGLNEETQYFGPGTRLLVL.

This chain joins TRBV4-1 and TRBJ2-5; weak D call: TRBD2 (6 bases). Germline CDR1 reads MGHRA; CDR2 reads YSYEKL. The CDR3 sequence is 15 residues long. V was shortened by 4 bases and J by 5 bases, with 17 bases between the two germline ends. The CDR3: CASSRLASGLETQYF. DNA of the CDR3: TGCGCCAGCAGCCGTCTAGCCAGCGGGTTGGAGACCCAGTACTTC.

The CDR3 DNA follows: TGTGCCAGCAGCTTAGCCGGCCAGGGCCCCGAGCAGTACTTC. Amino acids: CASSLAGQGPEQYF. The rearrangement joins TRBV7-8 to TRBJ2-7; TRBD1 might be the D (5 bases). The V and J ends lost 0 bases and 6 bases respectively, with 12 bases between them. Germline V lookup: CDR1 SGHVS, CDR2 FQNEAQ. CDR3 length: 14 residues.

The V call is TRBV6-6, the J call TRBJ2-7; 11 bases fit TRBD2. V lost 9 bases to trimming and J lost 1 base; unmatched junction nucleotides: 2. CDR3 length: 13 amino acids. From germline, CDR1 is MNHNY and CDR2 SVGAGI (reference sequence). The CDR3 sequence is CASGLAGSYEQYF. CDR3 in DNA: TGTGCCAGTGGACTAGCGGGTTCCTACGAGCAGTACTTC.

The chain couples TRBV6-5 to TRBJ1-1, with D possibly being TRBD1 (5 bases). CDR1 is MNHEY and CDR2 is SVGAGI in the germline V gene. This CDR3 has 13 amino acids. The V end lost 0 bases, the J end lost 4 bases, and 6 bases lay between the germline ends. The CDR3 spells CASSYSGVTEAFF. The CDR3 region has the DNA TGTGCCAGCAGTTACTCAGGGGTCACTGAAGCTTTCTTT.

The chain couples TRBV4-1 to TRBJ1-1, with D possibly matching TRBD1 (6 bases). Trimming cost V 0 bases and J 1 base, with 12 bases left between them. The CDR3 extends over 16 amino acids. Germline values: CDR1 MGHRA, CDR2 YSYEKL. CDR3 sequence: CASSQEAGAPNTEAFF. The CDR3 coding sequence is TGCGCCAGCAGCCAAGAAGCAGGGGCCCCGAACACTGAAGCTTTCTTT.

The rearrangement links TRBV5-1 to TRBJ2-1, with TRBD1 as a possible D gene (5 bases). The V end lost 0 bases, the J end lost 7 bases, and 14 bases lay between the germline ends. The CDR3 is 15 residues long. CDR1 is SGHRS, CDR2 YFSETQ, per germline. The CDR3 DNA reads TGCGCCAGCAGCTTGGAGGGGCCTGTTTGGAATGAGCAGTTCTTC. Its protein product is CASSLEGPVWNEQFF. The full variable domain, in which reference TRBV5-1 and TRBJ2-1 provide the parts outside the CDR3, is KAGVTQTPRYLIKTRGQQVTLSCSPISGHRSVSWYQQTPGQGLQFLFEYFSETQRNKGNFPGRFSGRQFSNSRSEMNVSTLELGDSALYLCASSLEGPVWNEQFFGPGTRLTVL.

The J gene is TRBJ2-1, the V gene TRBV11-3, with 10 bases matching TRBD2. Looked up from germline, CDR1 is SGHNT and CDR2 is YENEEA. Losses at the gene ends were 1 base for V and 8 bases for J; bases not matched to a gene: 2. The CDR3 is 14 amino acids. CDR3 loop: CASSLGLAGDEQFF. The CDR3 bases are TGTGCCAGCAGCTTAGGACTAGCGGGCGATGAGCAGTTCTTC.

This chain connects TRBV7-2 to TRBJ2-3; D is ambiguous. From germline, CDR1 is SGHTA and CDR2 FQGNSA. The CDR3 consists of 15 residues. Trimming took 5 bases from V and 6 from J, leaving 18 bases between them. The CDR3 nucleotides are TGTGCCAGCAGCCCCTCTCGGAATCCACCCGATACGCAGTATTTT. Its translation: CASSPSRNPPDTQYF.

The genes are TRBV5-1 and TRBJ2-2, with D possibly being TRBD1 (6 bases). The CDR3 has 15 amino acids. Germline V gene sequence: CDR1 SGHRS, CDR2 YFSETQ. V lost 7 bases, J lost 0 bases, and 13 bases lay in between. The CDR3 sequence: CASVAGTPNTGELFF. CDR3 nucleotides: TGCGCCAGCGTGGCCGGGACACCGAACACCGGGGAGCTGTTTTTT. Complete variable domain (other parts from reference TRBV5-1 and TRBJ2-2): KAGVTQTPRYLIKTRGQQVTLSCSPISGHRSVSWYQQTPGQGLQFLFEYFSETQRNKGNFPGRFSGRQFSNSRSEMNVSTLELGDSALYLCASVAGTPNTGELFFGEGSRLTVL.

This sequence joins TRBV7-9 and TRBJ2-6; D perhaps matches TRBD2 (5 bases). Germline V gene lookup returns CDR1 SEHNR and CDR2 FQNEAQ (reference sequence). The CDR3 runs 15 residues. Trimming left V 5 bases short and J 0 bases short, with 8 bases between. This CDR3 reads CASSAGVSGANVLTF. The CDR3 DNA sequence: TGTGCCAGCAGCGCCGGGGTCTCTGGGGCCAACGTCCTGACTTTC.

This sequence joins TRBV18 and TRBJ1-2; no clear D. The germline gives CDR1 KGHSH, CDR2 LQKENI. V lost 3 bases and J 4 bases, leaving 9 bases between the germline ends. There are 13 residues in the CDR3. The CDR3 nucleotides read TGTGCCAGCTCACCGGGCGAGGCCTATGGCTACACCTTC. This codes for CASSPGEAYGYTF.

The V gene is TRBV28, the J gene TRBJ2-5; D possibly corresponds to TRBD2 (7 bases). This CDR3 contains 14 residues. With 5 bases removed from V and 5 bases from J, the gap between germline ends came to 15 bases. Germline values: CDR1 MDHEN, CDR2 SYDVKM. CDR3 DNA: TGTGCCAGCAGTACTCGGGGGGCGGATGAGACCCAGTACTTC. The encoded protein is CASSTRGADETQYF.

The chain couples TRBV6-1 to TRBJ2-5; 9 nucleotides line up with TRBD1. After removal of 6 bases from V and 5 bases from J, the junction contained 7 bases not matched to a gene. Germline V gene lookup returns CDR1 MNHNS and CDR2 SASEGT. This CDR3 comprises 14 residues. CDR3 sequence reads: CASRRDRATETQYF. For the CDR3, the DNA is TGTGCCAGCAGGCGGGACAGGGCTACGGAGACCCAGTACTTC.

The chain recombines TRBV5-1 with TRBJ2-3, with no clear D. From germline, CDR1 is SGHRS and CDR2 YFSETQ. The length of the CDR3 is 14 residues. The V and J ends lost 0 bases and 3 bases respectively, with 8 bases between them. CDR3 sequence reads: CASSLGEGTDTQYF. CDR3 coding DNA: TGCGCCAGCAGCTTGGGGGAAGGAACAGATACGCAGTATTTT.

The chain uses TRBV4-1 and TRBJ1-2; 8 bases agree with TRBD1. V dropped 7 bases and J dropped 2; count of bases not matched to a gene: 6. The CDR3 consists of 14 residues. Germline CDR1 reads MGHRA; CDR2 reads YSYEKL. The CDR3 here is CASTEGQANYGYTF. CDR3 DNA: TGCGCCAGCACGGAGGGACAGGCGAACTATGGCTACACCTTC.

The gene calls are TRBV2 and TRBJ2-5; D is undetermined. V lost 2 bases and J lost 2, with 9 bases in between. CDR1 SNHLY and CDR2 FYNNEI come from the germline V gene. The CDR3 consists of 14 residues. As DNA, the CDR3 is TGTGCCAGCAGTGAATGGGCCAGACAAGAGACCCAGTACTTC. Encoded protein: CASSEWARQETQYF.

The V and J genes are TRBV28 and TRBJ2-5; D is unclear. CDR1 MDHEN and CDR2 SYDVKM come from the germline V gene. Deletions cut 2 bases from V and 7 bases from J, with 14 bases between. This CDR3 spans 14 amino acids. The CDR3 DNA reads TGTGCCAGCAGTTTACCGAACGGCCCCGGGACCCAGTACTTC. As protein: CASSLPNGPGTQYF.

The chain is built from TRBV28 and TRBJ1-2, with 11 bases that match TRBD1. The length of the CDR3 is 13 residues. Losses at the gene ends were 6 bases for V and 4 bases for J; bases not matched to a gene: 1. CDR1 and CDR2 (germline): MDHEN, SYDVKM. In DNA, the CDR3 is TGTGCCAGCAGGGGACAGGGGGTCTATGGCTACACCTTC. Translation gives CASRGQGVYGYTF.

The chain carries TRBV27 and TRBJ1-2, with D perhaps matching TRBD1 (5 bases). V was clipped by 0 bases and J by 7 bases, with 9 bases between them. The CDR3 covers 13 residues. Germline V CDR1 and CDR2: MNHEY, SMNVEV (reference sequence). The CDR3 DNA is TGTGCCAGCAGTTTATCGGGGGGAGGTGGCTACACCTTC. Its protein is CASSLSGGGGYTF.

The chain is built from TRBV2 and TRBJ1-6; D is undetermined. CDR3 length: 14 amino acids. With 7 bases removed from V and 7 bases from J, the gap between germline ends came to 14 bases. The germline CDR1 and CDR2 sequences are SNHLY and FYNNEI. The CDR3 DNA sequence: TGTGCCAGCACCCTGGGTCCCTCCAATTCACCCCTCCACTTT. It encodes CASTLGPSNSPLHF.

The chain carries TRBV25-1 and TRBJ1-2; D ambiguous. CDR3 size: 13 residues. Per the germline V gene, CDR1 is MGHDK and CDR2 is SYGVNS. V was shortened by 2 bases and J by 2 bases, with 6 bases between the two germline ends. The CDR3 DNA reads TGTGCCAGCAGTGAAAGAGGGAACTATGGCTACACCTTC. Translation gives CASSERGNYGYTF.

The chain joins TRBV27 to TRBJ2-1; D is perhaps TRBD2 (5 bases). Germline CDR1 is MNHEY and CDR2 is SMNVEV (reference sequence). V was cut by 5 bases and J by 4 bases, with 9 bases left in between. The CDR3 covers 13 residues. The CDR3 region has the DNA TGTGCCAGCAGTAAACTAGATTACAATGAGCAGTTCTTC. Its translation: CASSKLDYNEQFF.

The sample holds many counts of this clone. V is TRBV27 and J is TRBJ2-2; D unclear. Germline CDR1 MNHEY, CDR2 SMNVEV (reference sequence). V was clipped by 5 bases and J by 6 bases, with 7 bases between them. The CDR3 spans 12 residues. CDR3 bases: TGTGCCAGCAGTGGCCTTTCCGGGGAGCTGTTTTTT. It translates to CASSGLSGELFF.

This clone turned up a few times. The rearrangement uses TRBV6-6 and TRBJ2-1; a weak D match, TRBD1 (6 bases). V gave up 3 bases and J gave up 0 bases, with 12 bases separating them. The CDR3 covers 16 residues. In germline, CDR1 is MNHNY, CDR2 SVGAGI (reference sequence). CDR3: CASSYSGQTSYNEQFF. The CDR3 region has the DNA TGTGCCAGCAGTTATTCGGGACAAACCTCCTACAATGAGCAGTTCTTC.

This clone has just one count. V is TRBV6-1 and J is TRBJ2-7; no reliable D call. This CDR3 is 14 amino acids long. The germline V gene has CDR1 MNHNS and CDR2 SASEGT. V was pared by 2 bases and J by 3 bases, with 11 bases between. CDR3 protein: CASSEQAVSYEQYV. Written as DNA, the CDR3 is TGTGCCAGCAGTGAACAGGCAGTGAGCTACGAGCAGTACGTC.

This chain joins TRBV5-1 and TRBJ2-7, with 9 bases aligning to TRBD2. Trimming removed 2 bases from V and 5 bases from J; junction bases left unmatched: 2. This CDR3 comprises 13 residues. Germline V gives CDR1 SGHRS, CDR2 YFSETQ. Here the CDR3 reads CASSFLAGDEQYF. CDR3 DNA: TGCGCCAGCAGCTTTTTAGCGGGAGACGAGCAGTACTTC.

This rearrangement joins TRBV11-2 to TRBJ2-7, with 8 bases fitting TRBD1. V lost 5 bases to trimming and J lost 1 base; unmatched junction nucleotides: 4. Per germline, CDR1 SGHAT and CDR2 FQNNGV. The CDR3 consists of 14 residues. In nucleotides, the CDR3 is TGTGCCAGCAGCGAGAGACAGGGGTCCTACGAGCAGTACTTC. Its translation: CASSERQGSYEQYF. Together with reference TRBV11-2 and TRBJ2-7, the CDR3 gives the full variable domain: EAGVAQSPRYKIIEKRQSVAFWCNPISGHATLYWYQQILGQGPKLLIQFQNNGVVDDSQLPKDRFSAERLKGVDSTLKIQPAKLEDSAVYLCASSERQGSYEQYFGPGTRLTVT.